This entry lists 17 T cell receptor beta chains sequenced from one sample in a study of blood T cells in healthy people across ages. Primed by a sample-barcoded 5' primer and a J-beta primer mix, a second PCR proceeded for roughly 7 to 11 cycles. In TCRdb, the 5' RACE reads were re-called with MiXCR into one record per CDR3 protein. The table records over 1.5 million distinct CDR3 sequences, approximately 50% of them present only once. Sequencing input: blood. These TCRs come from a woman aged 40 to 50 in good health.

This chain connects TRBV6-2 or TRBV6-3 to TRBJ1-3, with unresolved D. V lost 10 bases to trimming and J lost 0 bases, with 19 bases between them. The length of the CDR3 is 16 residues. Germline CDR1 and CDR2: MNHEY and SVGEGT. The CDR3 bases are TGTGCCACCAAGAGGAACAGACGGAGCTCTGGAAACACCATATATTTT. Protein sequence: CATKRNRRSSGNTIYF.

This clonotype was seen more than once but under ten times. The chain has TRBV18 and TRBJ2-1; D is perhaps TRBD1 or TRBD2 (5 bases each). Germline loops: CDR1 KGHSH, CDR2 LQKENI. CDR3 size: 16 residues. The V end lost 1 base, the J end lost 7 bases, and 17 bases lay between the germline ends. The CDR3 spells CASSPLPSNEGNEQFF. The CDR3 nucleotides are TGTGCCAGCTCACCACTCCCGTCTAATGAGGGGAATGAGCAGTTCTTC.

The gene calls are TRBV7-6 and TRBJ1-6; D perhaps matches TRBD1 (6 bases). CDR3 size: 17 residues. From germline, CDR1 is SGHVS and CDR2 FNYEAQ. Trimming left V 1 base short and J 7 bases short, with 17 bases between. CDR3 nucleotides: TGTGCCAGCAGCTTAGTTGCAGAGCAGGGGCTGAATTCACCCCTCCACTTT. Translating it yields CASSLVAEQGLNSPLHF.

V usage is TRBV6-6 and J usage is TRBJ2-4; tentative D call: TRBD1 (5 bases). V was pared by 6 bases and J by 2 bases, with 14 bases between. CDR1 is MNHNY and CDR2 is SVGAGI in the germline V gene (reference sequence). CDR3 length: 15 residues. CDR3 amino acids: CASRALRGTKNIQYF. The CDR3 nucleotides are TGTGCCAGCAGGGCCCTAAGGGGAACCAAAAACATTCAGTACTTC.

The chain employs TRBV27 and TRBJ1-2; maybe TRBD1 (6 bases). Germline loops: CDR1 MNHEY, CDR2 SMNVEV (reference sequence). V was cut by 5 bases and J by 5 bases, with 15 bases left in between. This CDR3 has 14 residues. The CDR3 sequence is CASSPDRFRYGYTF. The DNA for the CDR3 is TGTGCCAGCAGTCCCGACAGGTTTAGGTATGGCTACACCTTC.

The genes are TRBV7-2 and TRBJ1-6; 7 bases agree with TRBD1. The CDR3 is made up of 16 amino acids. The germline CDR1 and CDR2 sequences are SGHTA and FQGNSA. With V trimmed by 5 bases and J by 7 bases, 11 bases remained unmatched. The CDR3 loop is CASSAANRGGNSPLHF. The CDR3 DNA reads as TGTGCCAGCAGCGCGGCTAACAGGGGAGGAAATTCACCCCTCCACTTT.

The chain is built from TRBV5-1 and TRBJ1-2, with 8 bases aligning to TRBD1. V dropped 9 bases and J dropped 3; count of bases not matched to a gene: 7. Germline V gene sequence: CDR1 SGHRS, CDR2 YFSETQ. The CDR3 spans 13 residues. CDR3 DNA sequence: TGCGCCATCACCCTACAGGGGGACTATGGCTACACCTTC. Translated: CAITLQGDYGYTF.

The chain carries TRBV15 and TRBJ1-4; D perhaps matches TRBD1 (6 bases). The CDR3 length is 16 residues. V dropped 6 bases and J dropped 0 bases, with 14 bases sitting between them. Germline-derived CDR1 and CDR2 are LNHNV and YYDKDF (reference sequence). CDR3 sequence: CATSFDRSATNEKLFF. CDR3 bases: TGTGCCACCAGTTTTGACAGGTCCGCAACTAATGAAAAACTGTTTTTT.

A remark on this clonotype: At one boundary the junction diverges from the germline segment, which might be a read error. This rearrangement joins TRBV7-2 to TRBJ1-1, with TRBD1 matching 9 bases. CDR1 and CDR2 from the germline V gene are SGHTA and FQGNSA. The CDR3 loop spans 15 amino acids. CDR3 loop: CANSPGQGMQTEAFF. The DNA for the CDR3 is TGTGCCAACAGCCCCGGACAGGGGATGCAAACTGAAGCTTTCTTT. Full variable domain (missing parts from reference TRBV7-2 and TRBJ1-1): GAGVSQSPSNKVTEKGKDVELRCDPISGHTALYWYRQSLGQGLEFLIYFQGNSAPDKSGLPSDRFSAERTGGSVSTLTIQRTQQEDSAVYLCANSPGQGMQTEAFFGQGTRLTVV.

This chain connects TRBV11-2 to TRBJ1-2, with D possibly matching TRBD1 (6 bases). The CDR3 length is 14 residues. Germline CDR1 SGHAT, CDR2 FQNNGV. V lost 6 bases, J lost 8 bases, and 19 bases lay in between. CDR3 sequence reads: CASSGGARLKGYTF. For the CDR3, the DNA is TGTGCCAGCAGTGGGGGGGCTAGGTTGAAGGGCTACACCTTC.

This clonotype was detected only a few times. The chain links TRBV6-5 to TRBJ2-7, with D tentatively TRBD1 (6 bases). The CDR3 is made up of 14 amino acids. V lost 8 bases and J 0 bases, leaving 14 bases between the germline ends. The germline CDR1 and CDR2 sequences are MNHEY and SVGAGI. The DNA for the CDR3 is TGTGCCAGCGGAATAGACAGGCGCTCCTACGAGCAGTACTTC. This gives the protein CASGIDRRSYEQYF.

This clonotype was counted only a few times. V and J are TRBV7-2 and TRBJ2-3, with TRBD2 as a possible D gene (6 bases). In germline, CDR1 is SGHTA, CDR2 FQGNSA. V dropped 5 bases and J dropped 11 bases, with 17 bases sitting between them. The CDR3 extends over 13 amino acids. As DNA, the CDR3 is TGTGCCAGCAGCCCCCAACGGAGGGGTAGGCAGTATTTT. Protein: CASSPQRRGRQYF.

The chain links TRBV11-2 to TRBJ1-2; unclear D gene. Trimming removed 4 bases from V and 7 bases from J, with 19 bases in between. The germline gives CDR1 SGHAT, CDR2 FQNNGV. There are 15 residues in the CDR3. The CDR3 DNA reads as TGTGCCAGCAGCTCGATACAGTCAACGCGGAGTGGCTACACCTTC. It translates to CASSSIQSTRSGYTF. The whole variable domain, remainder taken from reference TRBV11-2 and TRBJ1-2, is EAGVAQSPRYKIIEKRQSVAFWCNPISGHATLYWYQQILGQGPKLLIQFQNNGVVDDSQLPKDRFSAERLKGVDSTLKIQPAKLEDSAVYLCASSSIQSTRSGYTFGSGTRLTVV.

The CDR3 region is CASSPDSLGNYGYTF. The CDR3 DNA is TGTGCCAGCAGTCCGGACAGCCTAGGGAACTATGGCTACACCTTC. This chain connects TRBV6-5 to TRBJ1-2; the D gene is possibly TRBD1 (6 bases). The CDR3 contains 15 residues. The germline V gene encodes CDR1 MNHEY and CDR2 SVGAGI. The V end lost 5 bases, the J end lost 2 bases, and 15 bases lay between the germline ends.

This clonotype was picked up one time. The CDR3 reads CASSFSGQGDTQYF. DNA for the CDR3: TGTGCCAGCAGTTTTTCAGGCCAAGGAGATACGCAGTATTTT. The chain employs TRBV12-3 or TRBV12-4 and TRBJ2-3; no firm D call. V lost 3 bases to trimming and J lost 5 bases, with 12 bases between them. The CDR3 covers 14 residues.

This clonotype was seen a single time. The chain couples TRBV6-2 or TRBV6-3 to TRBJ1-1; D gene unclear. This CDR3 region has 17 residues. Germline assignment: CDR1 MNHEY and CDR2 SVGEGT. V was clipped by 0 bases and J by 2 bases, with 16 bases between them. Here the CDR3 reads CASSYSTGAGRNTEAFF. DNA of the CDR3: TGTGCCAGCAGTTACTCGACGGGCGCCGGGAGAAACACTGAAGCTTTCTTT.

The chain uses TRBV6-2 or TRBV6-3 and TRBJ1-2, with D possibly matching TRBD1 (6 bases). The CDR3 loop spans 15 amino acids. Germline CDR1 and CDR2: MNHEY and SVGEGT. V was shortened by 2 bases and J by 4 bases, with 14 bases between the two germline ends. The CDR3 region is CASSYDGDNLYGYTF. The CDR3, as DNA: TGTGCCAGCAGTTACGATGGGGACAACCTCTATGGCTACACCTTC.